Following are 23 T cell receptor beta chains from one sample sequenced in a study of human T cells and chemical hapten exposure. TCRdb fed the RACE reads into MiXCR, producing one record per CDR3 protein. The sample has about 120,000 distinct CDR3 sequences, about 13% seen once; the top ten hold 0.7% to 0.95%. Time point meaning: patch test 1, 2 weeks after DPC sensitization. Treatment given: therapeutic diphenylcyclopropenone sensitization with weekly scalp DPC. Sequencing used whole blood, obtained in connection with sensitization to the hapten diphenylcyclopropenone (DPC). The receptors stem from a man aged 18-30 years with alopecia areata. Some clones in this sample may be carry-over from other donors' samples.

This sequence joins TRBV7-9 and TRBJ2-1, with a possible D match to TRBD1 (5 bases). Germline CDR1 SEHNR, CDR2 FQNEAQ (reference sequence). This CDR3 contains 14 residues. V lost 2 bases, J lost 5 bases, and 10 bases lay in between. Here the CDR3 reads CASSLTTGDNEQFF. DNA for the CDR3: TGTGCCAGCAGCTTAACAACAGGCGACAATGAGCAGTTCTTC.

The chain combines TRBV28 with TRBJ1-1, with TRBD1 as a possible D gene (6 bases). CDR1 is MDHEN, CDR2 SYDVKM, per germline. The CDR3 is 11 residues long. The germline V and J ends were trimmed by 8 bases and 10 bases, with 14 bases remaining between them. This CDR3 reads CASYRDSGAFF. The CDR3 nucleotides read TGTGCCAGCTACAGGGATAGTGGAGCTTTCTTT. The variable domain in full, with the rest retrieved from reference TRBV28 and TRBJ1-1, is DVKVTQSSRYLVKRTGEKVFLECVQDMDHENMFWYRQDPGLGLRLIYFSYDVKMKEKGDIPEGYSVSREKKERFSLILESASTNQTSMYLCASYRDSGAFFGQGTRLTVV.

This clonotype was counted between two and nine times. The V gene is TRBV5-5, the J gene TRBJ1-6; D not resolved. V was shortened by 1 base and J by 1 base, with 3 bases between the two germline ends. Germline CDR1 SGHKS, CDR2 YYEKEE (reference sequence). The CDR3 totals 14 residues. The CDR3 sequence: CASSLLSYNSPLHF. CDR3 coding DNA: TGTGCCAGCAGCTTGCTTTCCTATAATTCACCCCTCCACTTT.

In its sample, this clonotype was seen a few times. V is TRBV13 and J is TRBJ2-6; D is perhaps TRBD1 (6 bases). The V and J ends lost 0 bases and 2 bases respectively, with 8 bases between them. This CDR3 has 16 residues. In germline, CDR1 is PRHDT, CDR2 FYEKMQ (reference sequence). CDR3 residues: CASSLGRGAGANVLTF. CDR3 coding DNA: TGTGCCAGCAGCTTAGGCAGGGGAGCTGGGGCCAACGTCCTGACTTTC.

In its sample, this clonotype was seen a few times. The V gene is TRBV7-3, the J gene TRBJ1-1; unclear D gene. Deletions cut 6 bases from V and 0 bases from J, with 11 bases between. Germline V lookup: CDR1 SGHTA, CDR2 FQGTGA. The length of the CDR3 is 14 residues. The CDR3 sequence is CASSRTSMNTEAFF. CDR3 coding DNA: TGTGCCAGCAGTAGAACGTCGATGAACACTGAAGCTTTCTTT.

The V call is TRBV6-5, the J call TRBJ2-2; tentatively, D is TRBD1 (6 bases). In germline, CDR1 is MNHEY, CDR2 SVGAGI. Trimming stripped 5 bases from V and 5 bases from J, with 21 bases between. CDR3 length: 17 amino acids. The CDR3 loop reads CASSTTGHPAWTGELFF. The CDR3 nucleotides read TGTGCCAGCAGTACCACGGGACACCCTGCGTGGACCGGGGAGCTGTTTTTT.

This clonotype was seen repeatedly, ten times or more. This chain links TRBV12-3 or TRBV12-4 with TRBJ2-2; D perhaps matches TRBD2 (5 bases). Trimming stripped 3 bases from V and 1 base from J, with 12 bases between. CDR3 length equals 16 residues. As DNA, the CDR3 is TGTGCCAGCAGTTTCCCCCCTAGCAGGAACACCGGGGAGCTGTTTTTT. It encodes CASSFPPSRNTGELFF.

This clonotype was seen at least ten times. The chain combines TRBV19 with TRBJ2-1, with TRBD2 matching over 11 bases. The germline CDR1 and CDR2 sequences are LNHDA and SQIVND (reference sequence). J gave up 3 bases and V 8 bases, and 12 bases lay outside the gene matches. This CDR3 region has 17 residues. In DNA form, the CDR3 reads TGTGCCAGTCGGTCAGTGGCTAGCGGGGGGAACTACAATGAGCAGTTCTTC. Its translation is CASRSVASGGNYNEQFF.

This clonotype was detected only a few times. The V gene is TRBV7-9, the J gene TRBJ2-1; a weak D match, TRBD1 (6 bases). Looked up from germline, CDR1 is SEHNR and CDR2 is FQNEAQ (reference sequence). CDR3 length: 14 amino acids. V gave up 5 bases and J gave up 9 bases, with 17 bases separating them. CDR3 residues: CASSLLDRYSEQFF. The CDR3 region has the DNA TGTGCCAGCAGCCTCCTTGACAGGTATAGTGAGCAGTTCTTC.

J is TRBJ2-7 and V is TRBV4-1; D gene ambiguous. CDR1 is MGHRA, CDR2 YSYEKL, per germline. Trimming removed 4 bases at V and 2 bases at J, with 15 bases between. The CDR3 spans 15 residues. The chain's CDR3 is CASSRNTGPAYEQYV. In DNA form, the CDR3 reads TGCGCCAGCAGCCGTAATACCGGGCCAGCCTACGAGCAGTACGTC.

This clonotype has just a few counts. CDR3 bases: TGTGCCAGCAGCTTAAGAGGGCTAGATGAAAAACTGTTTTTT. This sequence encodes CASSLRGLDEKLFF. The chain joins TRBV7-9 to TRBJ1-4; unclear D gene. The germline V gene encodes CDR1 SEHNR and CDR2 FQNEAQ (reference sequence). The V end lost 2 bases, the J end lost 6 bases, and 10 bases lay between the germline ends. This CDR3 spans 14 amino acids.

This clonotype has just a few counts. The chain recombines TRBV2 with TRBJ2-7; D perhaps matches TRBD1 (6 bases). Between the trimmed V and J ends, which lost 7 bases and 4 bases, there was a span of 17 bases. This CDR3 has 14 amino acids. Germline CDR1 is SNHLY and CDR2 is FYNNEI. The CDR3 region has the DNA TGTGCCAGCATCCCAGGGGTGGTTTGGTACGAGCAGTACGTC. This translates into CASIPGVVWYEQYV.

This clonotype was detected a few times. The genes are TRBV6-6 and TRBJ1-4, with 7 bases aligning to TRBD1. Germline V lookup: CDR1 MNHNY, CDR2 SVGAGI (reference sequence). The CDR3 loop spans 15 amino acids. The V and J ends lost 2 bases and 5 bases, in that order; junction bases with no gene match: 5. The CDR3 sequence is CASSYLGQINEKLFF. The CDR3, as DNA: TGTGCCAGCAGTTACCTGGGACAGATAAATGAAAAACTGTTTTTT.

A few counts support this clonotype. The junction departs from germline at one end; a sequencing error may be responsible. The rearrangement uses TRBV28 and TRBJ1-3, with unresolved D. The CDR3 sequence is 13 residues long. Germline values: CDR1 MDHEN, CDR2 SYDVKM. The CDR3 here is CASSFPGGRGLQF. CDR3 nucleotide sequence: TGTGCCAGCAGTTTTCCCGGCGGACGGGGTTTGCAGTTT.

This clonotype was seen repeatedly, ten times or more. This chain links TRBV18 with TRBJ2-7; 7 bases map to TRBD1. With V trimmed by 4 bases and J by 6 bases, 12 bases remained unmatched. This CDR3 is 15 amino acids long. Germline CDR1 is KGHSH and CDR2 is LQKENI. The CDR3 DNA sequence: TGTGCCAGCTCACTGCAGCCGGGACAGCGCATCGAGCAGTACTTC. Translating it yields CASSLQPGQRIEQYF.

The chain recombines TRBV3-1 with TRBJ1-2; D is ambiguous. CDR1 LGHDT and CDR2 YNNKEL come from the germline V gene (reference sequence). The V end was cut by 1 base, the J end by 1 base, with 10 bases between. The CDR3 runs 15 residues. The CDR3 region has the DNA TGTGCCAGCAGCCAAGTCTTAGGACTTAACTATGGCTACACCTTC. This codes for CASSQVLGLNYGYTF. Looking up the rest from reference TRBV3-1 and TRBJ1-2 gives the full variable domain: DTAVSQTPKYLVTQMGNDKSIKCEQNLGHDTMYWYKQDSKKFLKIMFSYNNKELIINETVPNRFSPKSPDKAHLNLHINSLELGDSAVYFCASSQVLGLNYGYTFGSGTRLTVV.

The CDR3 bases are TGTGCCAGCAGTCCCTTTTCGCAAGGAGCCAAAAACATTCAGTACTTC. Translated: CASSPFSQGAKNIQYF. The chain employs TRBV5-6 and TRBJ2-4; D is unresolved. The V gene's germline CDR1 is SGHDT and CDR2 YYEEEE. The CDR3 extends over 16 amino acids. Trimming removed 5 bases at V and 0 bases at J, with 15 bases between.

This clonotype was seen more than once but under ten times. J is TRBJ2-7 and V is TRBV12-3 or TRBV12-4; D ambiguous. The CDR3 totals 15 residues. The V and J ends lost 5 bases and 0 bases respectively, with 14 bases between them. The CDR3 region is CASSPRTASSYEQYF. DNA for the CDR3: TGTGCCAGCAGTCCCCGGACGGCTAGCTCCTACGAGCAGTACTTC.

The sample holds a few counts of this clonotype. The genes are TRBV11-2 and TRBJ2-7; D might be TRBD1 (6 bases). There are 16 residues in the CDR3. V lost 4 bases, J lost 3 bases, and 19 bases lay in between. Germline-derived CDR1 and CDR2 are SGHAT and FQNNGV. The CDR3 DNA is TGTGCCAGCAGCTCCGGGGCACGGACAGCTATCTACGAGCAGTACTTC. Its protein product is CASSSGARTAIYEQYF.

CDR3 sequence reads: CASTYTGAEAFF. CDR3 nucleotide sequence: TGTGCCAGCACCTATACAGGGGCGGAAGCTTTCTTT. The chain uses TRBV12-3 or TRBV12-4 and TRBJ1-1; 7 bases are shared with TRBD1. CDR3 length: 12 residues. Trimming at V came to 7 bases and at J to 8 bases, leaving 7 bases not matched to a gene.

This clonotype was counted many times. The V gene is TRBV27, the J gene TRBJ2-7, with D unclear. Trimming stripped 6 bases from V and 6 bases from J, with 18 bases between. There are 14 residues in the CDR3. Germline V gene lookup returns CDR1 MNHEY and CDR2 SMNVEV (reference sequence). The CDR3 nucleotides are TGTGCCAGCAGCATAGACGGTGTCATAAGCGAGCAGTACTTC. Translated, it gives CASSIDGVISEQYF.

The chain joins TRBV12-3 or TRBV12-4 to TRBJ2-7, with D possibly TRBD1 on 8 matching bases. The CDR3 extends over 13 amino acids. Trimming left V 5 bases short and J 9 bases short, with 17 bases between. The CDR3 is CASSLGQGGVQYV. CDR3 nucleotides: TGTGCCAGCAGTCTCGGACAGGGAGGGGTGCAGTACGTC.

In its sample, this clonotype was seen many times. The CDR3 loop reads CASSLTGRSSYNSPLHF. The CDR3 coding sequence is TGTGCCAGCAGCTTAACGGGACGGAGCTCCTATAATTCACCCCTCCACTTT. This chain joins TRBV7-3 and TRBJ1-6, with TRBD1 as a possible D gene (5 bases). Germline V gene lookup returns CDR1 SGHTA and CDR2 FQGTGA. Trimming shortened V by 0 bases and J by 0 bases, and 9 bases separated the two germline ends. The CDR3 covers 17 residues. Combining the CDR3 with reference TRBV7-3 and TRBJ1-6 gives the whole variable domain GAGVSQTPSNKVTEKGKYVELRCDPISGHTALYWYRQSLGQGPEFLIYFQGTGAADDSGLPNDRFFAVRPEGSVSTLKIQRTERGDSAVYLCASSLTGRSSYNSPLHFGNGTRLTVT.